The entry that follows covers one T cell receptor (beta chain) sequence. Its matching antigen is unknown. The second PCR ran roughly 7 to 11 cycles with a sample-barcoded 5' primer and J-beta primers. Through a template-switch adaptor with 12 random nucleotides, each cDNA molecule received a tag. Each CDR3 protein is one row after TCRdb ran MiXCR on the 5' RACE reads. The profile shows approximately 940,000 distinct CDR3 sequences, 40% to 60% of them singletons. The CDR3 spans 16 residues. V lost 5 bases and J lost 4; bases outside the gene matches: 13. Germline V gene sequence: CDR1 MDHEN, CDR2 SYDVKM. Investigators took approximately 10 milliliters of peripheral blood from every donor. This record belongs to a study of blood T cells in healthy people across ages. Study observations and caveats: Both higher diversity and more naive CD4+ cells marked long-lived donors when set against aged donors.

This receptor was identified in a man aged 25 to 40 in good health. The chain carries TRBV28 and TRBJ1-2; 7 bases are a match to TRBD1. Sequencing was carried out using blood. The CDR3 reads CASSRLSGQRSYGYTF. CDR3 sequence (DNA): TGTGCCAGCAGTCGTCTATCGGGACAGAGATCCTATGGCTACACCTTC.